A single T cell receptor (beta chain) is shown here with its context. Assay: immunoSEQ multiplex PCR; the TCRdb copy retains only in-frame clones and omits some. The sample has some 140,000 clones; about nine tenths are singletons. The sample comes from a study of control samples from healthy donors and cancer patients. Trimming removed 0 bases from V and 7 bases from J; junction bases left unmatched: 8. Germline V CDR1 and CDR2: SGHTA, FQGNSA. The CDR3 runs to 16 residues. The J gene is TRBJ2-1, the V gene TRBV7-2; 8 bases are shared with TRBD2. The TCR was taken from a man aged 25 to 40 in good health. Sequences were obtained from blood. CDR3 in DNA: TGTGCCAGCAGCTTAGCTCTAGCGGGCAGACAGAATGAGCAGTTCTTC. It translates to CASSLALAGRQNEQFF.